The clone carrying this T cell receptor (beta chain) came up a few times. Germline V gene data show CDR1 as KGHDR and CDR2 as SFDVKD. This CDR3 has 17 residues. The ends were cut back, 0 bases at V and 8 bases at J, with 21 bases in the middle. One entry per CDR3 protein, called by TCRdb with MiXCR from the RT-PCR reads. The profile shows some 880,000 distinct CDR3 sequences, about 20% of them singletons. These data originate in a study of patients and donors after allogeneic stem cell transplantation. The sample taken for sequencing was blood, either unsorted or a sorted T cell fraction (not recorded which). The V call is TRBV24-1, the J call TRBJ1-2, with TRBD1 as a possible D gene (5 bases). This receptor was identified in a human donor who was either an allogeneic HSCT recipient or a stem cell or donor lymphocyte infusion donor (not recorded which). It is not recorded whose cells these are; they may come from a transplant donor. This CDR3 is CATSDLAPPGTIDGYTF. Here the CDR3 DNA reads TGTGCCACCAGTGATTTGGCCCCTCCCGGGACCATCGACGGCTACACCTTC.